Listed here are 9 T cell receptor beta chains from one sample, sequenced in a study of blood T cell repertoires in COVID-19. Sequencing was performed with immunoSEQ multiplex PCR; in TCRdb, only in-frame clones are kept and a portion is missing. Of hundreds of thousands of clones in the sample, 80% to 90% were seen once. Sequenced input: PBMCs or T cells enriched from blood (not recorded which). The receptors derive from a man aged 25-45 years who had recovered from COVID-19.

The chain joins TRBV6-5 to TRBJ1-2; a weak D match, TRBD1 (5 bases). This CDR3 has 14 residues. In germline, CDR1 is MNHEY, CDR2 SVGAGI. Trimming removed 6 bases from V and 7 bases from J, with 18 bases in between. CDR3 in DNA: TGTGCCAGCAGGACGCGGGGCAAGAGTGGTGGCTACACCTTC. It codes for CASRTRGKSGGYTF.

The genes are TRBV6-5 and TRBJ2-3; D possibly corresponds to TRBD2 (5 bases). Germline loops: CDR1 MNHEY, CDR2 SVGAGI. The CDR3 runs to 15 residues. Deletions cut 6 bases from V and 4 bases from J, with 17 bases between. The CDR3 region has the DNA TGTGCCAGCAGCCCGGACGGGGTTCGGGCAGATACGCAGTATTTT. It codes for CASSPDGVRADTQYF.

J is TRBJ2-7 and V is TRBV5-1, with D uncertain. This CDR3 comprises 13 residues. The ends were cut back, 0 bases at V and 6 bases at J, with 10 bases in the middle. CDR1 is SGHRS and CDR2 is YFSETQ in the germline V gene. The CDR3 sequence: CASSLGPNSEQYF. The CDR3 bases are TGCGCCAGCAGCTTGGGACCCAACAGCGAGCAGTACTTC.

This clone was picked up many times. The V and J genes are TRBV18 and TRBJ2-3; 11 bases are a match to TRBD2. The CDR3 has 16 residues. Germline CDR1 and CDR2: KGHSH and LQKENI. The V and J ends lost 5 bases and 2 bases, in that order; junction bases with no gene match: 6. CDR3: CASSTGLAGITDTQYF. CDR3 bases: TGTGCCAGCTCAACTGGACTAGCGGGTATCACAGATACGCAGTATTTT. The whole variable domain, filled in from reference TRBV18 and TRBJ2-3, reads NAGVMQNPRHLVRRRGQEARLRCSPMKGHSHVYWYRQLPEEGLKFMVYLQKENIIDESGMPKERFSAEFPKEGPSILRIQQVVRGDSAAYFCASSTGLAGITDTQYFGPGTRLTVL.

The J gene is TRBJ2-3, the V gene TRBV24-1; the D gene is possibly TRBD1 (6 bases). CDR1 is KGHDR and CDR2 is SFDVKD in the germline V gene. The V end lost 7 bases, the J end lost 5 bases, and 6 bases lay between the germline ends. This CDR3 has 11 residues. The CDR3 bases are TGTGCCACCAGCAGGGGAGATACGCAGTATTTT. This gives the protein CATSRGDTQYF.

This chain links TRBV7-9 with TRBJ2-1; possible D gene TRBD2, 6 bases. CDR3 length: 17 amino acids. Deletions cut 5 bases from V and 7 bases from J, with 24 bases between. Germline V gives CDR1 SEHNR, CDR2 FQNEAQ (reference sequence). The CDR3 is CASSRRGRIGNGNEQFF. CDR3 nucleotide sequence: TGTGCCAGCAGCCGGAGGGGTAGGATTGGTAATGGGAATGAGCAGTTCTTC.

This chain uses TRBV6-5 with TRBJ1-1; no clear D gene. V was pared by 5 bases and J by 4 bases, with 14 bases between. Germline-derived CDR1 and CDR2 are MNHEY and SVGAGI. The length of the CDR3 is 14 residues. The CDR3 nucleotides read TGTGCCAGCAGTCCGGAGCGGGGAGTCACTGAAGCTTTCTTT. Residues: CASSPERGVTEAFF.

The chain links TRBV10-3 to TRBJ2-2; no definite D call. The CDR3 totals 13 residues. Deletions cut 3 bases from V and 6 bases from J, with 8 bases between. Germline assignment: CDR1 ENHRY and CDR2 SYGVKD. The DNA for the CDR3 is TGTGCCATCAGTGACCACAGTCCCGGGGAGCTGTTTTTT. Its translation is CAISDHSPGELFF.

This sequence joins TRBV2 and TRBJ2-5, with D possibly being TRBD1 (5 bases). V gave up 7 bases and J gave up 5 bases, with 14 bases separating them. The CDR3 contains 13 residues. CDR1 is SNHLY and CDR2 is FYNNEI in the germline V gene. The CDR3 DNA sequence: TGTGCCAGCACCGGTCCCCCAGGGGAGACCCAGTACTTC. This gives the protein CASTGPPGETQYF.